The 30 T cell receptor beta chains below come from one sample, sequenced in a study of T cell responses to AZD1222 COVID-19 vaccine. TCRdb's copy holds only in-frame clones and misses some; the assay was immunoSEQ multiplex PCR. The table has more than 95,000 clones, 93% seen once. This material consisted of peripheral blood, taken on day 0 of AZD1222 vaccination. These receptors were taken from an adult in good health.

V usage is TRBV15 and J usage is TRBJ1-2; 9 bases align to TRBD1. Germline CDR1 reads LNHNV; CDR2 reads YYDKDF (reference sequence). The CDR3 is 14 amino acids. After removal of 1 base from V and 8 bases from J, the junction contained 5 bases not matched to a gene. The chain's CDR3 is CATSRGQGGTGYTF. In DNA form, the CDR3 reads TGTGCCACCAGCAGAGGACAGGGGGGAACCGGCTACACCTTC. Complete variable domain (other parts from reference TRBV15 and TRBJ1-2): DAMVIQNPRYQVTQFGKPVTLSCSQTLNHNVMYWYQQKSSQAPKLLFHYYDKDFNNEADTPDNFQSRRPNTSFCFLDIRSPGLGDTAMYLCATSRGQGGTGYTFGSGTRLTVV.

The V and J genes are TRBV11-2 and TRBJ1-3, with D uncertain. In germline, CDR1 is SGHAT, CDR2 FQNNGV. The length of the CDR3 is 16 residues. The V gene lost 3 bases and the J gene lost 0 bases, with 12 bases spanning the gap. The CDR3 DNA reads as TGTGCCAGCAGCTTCAGTGCCGAAGGCTCTGGAAACACCATATATTTT. Translating gives CASSFSAEGSGNTIYF.

This sequence joins TRBV19 and TRBJ1-1; 7 bases map to TRBD1. V lost 5 bases to trimming and J lost 0 bases; unmatched junction nucleotides: 12. The CDR3 is made up of 17 amino acids. Germline V gene data show CDR1 as LNHDA and CDR2 as SQIVND (reference sequence). CDR3 protein: CASSAATGLLMNTEAFF. The CDR3 bases are TGTGCCAGTAGTGCCGCGACAGGGCTATTAATGAACACTGAAGCTTTCTTT.

This clone was seen only once. The chain has TRBV15 and TRBJ2-1, with D unresolved. Trimming shortened V by 1 base and J by 0 bases, and 13 bases separated the two germline ends. The CDR3 sequence is 17 residues long. Per the germline V gene, CDR1 is LNHNV and CDR2 is YYDKDF (reference sequence). The CDR3 DNA sequence: TGTGCCACCAGCAGAGGTGAGGCCACGAGCTCCTACAATGAGCAGTTCTTC. Amino acid sequence: CATSRGEATSSYNEQFF.

In its sample, this clone was seen once. The genes are TRBV27 and TRBJ1-1, with D tentatively TRBD1 (6 bases). V was trimmed by 8 bases and J by 7 bases, leaving 23 bases between them. The CDR3 contains 15 residues. Germline values: CDR1 MNHEY, CDR2 SMNVEV (reference sequence). CDR3 amino acids: CASYSDGVGGGEAFF. DNA for the CDR3: TGTGCCAGCTACTCTGACGGGGTGGGGGGCGGTGAAGCTTTCTTT.

This clone occurred a few times. The rearrangement uses TRBV7-9 and TRBJ1-1; tentatively, D is TRBD1 (6 bases). The CDR3 runs 15 residues. Germline V gene lookup returns CDR1 SEHNR and CDR2 FQNEAQ (reference sequence). V was shortened by 5 bases and J by 6 bases, with 19 bases between the two germline ends. CDR3: CASSPHTGAPAEAFF. The CDR3 region has the DNA TGTGCCAGCAGCCCCCATACGGGGGCGCCCGCTGAAGCTTTCTTT.

This clone showed up just once. The chain is built from TRBV6-5 and TRBJ1-5; D ambiguous. Germline V gene sequence: CDR1 MNHEY, CDR2 SVGAGI. The CDR3 is made up of 12 amino acids. V was shortened by 4 bases and J by 6 bases, with 7 bases between the two germline ends. The chain's CDR3 is CASSSFGQPQHF. The CDR3 DNA reads as TGTGCCAGCAGTTCGTTCGGTCAGCCCCAGCATTTT.

This chain connects TRBV3-1 (or the pseudogene TRBV3-2) to TRBJ1-1; D is uncertain. The CDR3 has 14 amino acids. CDR1 is LGHDT, CDR2 YNNKEL, per germline (reference sequence). Deletions cut 1 base from V and 7 bases from J, with 13 bases between. The CDR3 sequence: CASSQGLAGVEAFF. CDR3 nucleotide sequence: TGTGCCAGCAGCCAAGGTTTGGCCGGGGTTGAAGCTTTCTTT.

V gene TRBV7-2 combines with J gene TRBJ2-7, with D tentatively TRBD2 (5 bases). The CDR3 sequence is 14 residues long. Germline V gene sequence: CDR1 SGHTA, CDR2 FQGNSA. Deletions cut 6 bases from V and 6 bases from J, with 18 bases between. The chain's CDR3 is CASRYFRTDSEQYF. CDR3 DNA: TGTGCCAGCAGATACTTCCGGACGGACTCCGAGCAGTACTTC.

The genes are TRBV7-8 and TRBJ1-5; TRBD1 is a possible D gene (5 bases). The CDR3 totals 15 residues. Germline CDR1 is SGHVS and CDR2 is FQNEAQ. V lost 5 bases, J lost 5 bases, and 16 bases lay in between. The CDR3 loop is CASSRGTQWHQPQHF. CDR3 sequence (DNA): TGTGCCAGCAGCCGCGGGACTCAATGGCATCAGCCCCAGCATTTT.

The CDR3 loop reads CASRREREENIQYF. In nucleotides, the CDR3 is TGTGCCAGCAGACGGGAGCGTGAGGAAAACATTCAGTACTTC. The J gene is TRBJ2-4, the V gene TRBV27, with D possibly being TRBD2 (6 bases). Germline CDR1 reads MNHEY; CDR2 reads SMNVEV (reference sequence). The CDR3 extends over 14 amino acids. The ends were cut back, 6 bases at V and 5 bases at J, with 14 bases in the middle.

V and J are TRBV10-2 and TRBJ2-7; no reliable D call. This CDR3 spans 14 amino acids. Germline CDR1 reads WSHSY; CDR2 reads SAAADI. Trimming removed 3 bases at V and 1 base at J, with 10 bases between. CDR3 DNA: TGCGCCAGCAGTGATTTAGTTGTTTCCTACGAGCAGTACTTC. Translation gives CASSDLVVSYEQYF.

By sample fraction, this clone is medium-sized. The gene calls are TRBV6-4 and TRBJ2-3; TRBD2 aligns across 8 bases. This CDR3 contains 15 residues. The germline gives CDR1 MRHNA, CDR2 SNTAGT. V lost 4 bases and J lost 4; bases outside the gene matches: 7. The CDR3 DNA reads TGTGCCAGCAGTGCCGCGGGGGGTAGCGCAGATACGCAGTATTTT. Amino acids: CASSAAGGSADTQYF.

The chain carries TRBV5-8 and TRBJ2-3; TRBD2 matches 8 bases. Looked up from germline, CDR1 is SGHTS and CDR2 is YDEGEE. CDR3 length: 16 amino acids. Losses at the gene ends were 1 base for V and 4 bases for J; bases not matched to a gene: 8. In DNA form, the CDR3 reads TGTGCCAGCAGCTTGAGGGGCGGGAGGTACGCAGATACGCAGTATTTT. Its protein product is CASSLRGGRYADTQYF.

The gene calls are TRBV2 and TRBJ2-2; a weak D match, TRBD2 (5 bases). The CDR3 contains 14 residues. CDR1 and CDR2 (germline): SNHLY, FYNNEI. V dropped 0 bases and J dropped 4 bases, with 6 bases sitting between them. CDR3 in DNA: TGTGCCAGCAGTGAAGCGGGGAGCACCGGGGAGCTGTTTTTT. Its translation: CASSEAGSTGELFF.

CDR3: CASSSRARVDEQYF. For the CDR3, the DNA is TGTGCCAGCAGCTCAAGGGCGCGGGTAGACGAGCAGTACTTC. V usage is TRBV28 and J usage is TRBJ2-7, with D possibly TRBD2 on 5 matching bases. This CDR3 region has 14 residues. With 6 bases removed from V and 5 bases from J, the gap between germline ends came to 17 bases. Germline assignment: CDR1 MDHEN and CDR2 SYDVKM.

The rearrangement uses TRBV2 and TRBJ2-2, with TRBD2 identical over 8 bases. V was pared by 4 bases and J by 5 bases, with 9 bases of the junction left unmatched. This CDR3 contains 16 residues. Germline V gives CDR1 SNHLY, CDR2 FYNNEI. The DNA for the CDR3 is TGTGCCAGCAGTGCTCGGAGCGGGAGAGGAACCGGGGAGCTGTTTTTT. It specifies CASSARSGRGTGELFF.

The DNA of the CDR3 is TGCAGTGCTAGTCTCCGTCTCTCCTACAATGAGCAGTTCTTC. Amino acids: CSASLRLSYNEQFF. J is TRBJ2-1 and V is TRBV20-1; D unresolved. The CDR3 is 14 amino acids. V lost 3 bases and J 0 bases, leaving 9 bases between the germline ends. CDR1 is DFQATT and CDR2 is SNEGSKA in the germline V gene (reference sequence).

The J gene is TRBJ2-7, the V gene TRBV25-1; 7 bases map to TRBD2. The CDR3 is made up of 16 amino acids. J was trimmed by 6 bases and V by 3 bases; bases with no gene match: 14. Germline V gene data show CDR1 as MGHDK and CDR2 as SYGVNS. The CDR3 DNA reads TGTGCCAGCAGTGATGGTTTGGTAGCGGGCCCGTCCGAGCAGTACTTC. It specifies CASSDGLVAGPSEQYF.

The V call is TRBV7-3, the J call TRBJ2-1; D may correspond to TRBD1 or TRBD2 (5 bases each). The CDR3 contains 15 residues. Germline loops: CDR1 SGHTA, CDR2 FQGTGA. V was cut by 5 bases and J by 8 bases, with 19 bases left in between. CDR3 loop: CASSASGTPLDEQFF. The CDR3 nucleotides read TGTGCCAGCAGCGCGTCGGGGACCCCACTCGATGAGCAGTTCTTC.

This clone was observed a handful of times. J is TRBJ1-2 and V is TRBV29-1; 8 nucleotides line up with TRBD1. The CDR3 covers 11 residues. After removal of 4 bases from V and 7 bases from J, the junction contained 2 bases not matched to a gene. The germline V gene encodes CDR1 SQVTM and CDR2 ANQGSEA. CDR3 sequence: CSVGTGGGYTF. For the CDR3, the DNA is TGCAGCGTTGGTACAGGGGGTGGCTACACCTTC.

This chain uses TRBV2 with TRBJ1-5; D gene ambiguous. V was trimmed by 6 bases and J by 4 bases, leaving 10 bases between them. From germline, CDR1 is SNHLY and CDR2 FYNNEI. CDR3 length: 13 amino acids. The DNA of the CDR3 is TGTGCCAGCAGAAAGGATCGAAATCAGCCCCAGCATTTT. Translating gives CASRKDRNQPQHF.

The V call is TRBV6-6, the J call TRBJ1-2; D not resolved. The CDR3 is 13 amino acids. V lost 6 bases and J lost 0, with 8 bases in between. CDR1 is MNHNY and CDR2 is SVGAGI in the germline V gene (reference sequence). CDR3 in amino acids: CASSQQPNYGYTF. CDR3 nucleotides: TGTGCCAGCAGCCAACAACCTAACTATGGCTACACCTTC.

V is TRBV6-5 and J is TRBJ2-5; D unclear. Per the germline V gene, CDR1 is MNHEY and CDR2 is SVGAGI. Trimming removed 2 bases at V and 2 bases at J, with 12 bases between. The CDR3 is 15 amino acids. CDR3 coding DNA: TGTGCCAGCAGTTACCAGGCAGCTCCACAAGAGACCCAGTACTTC. It translates to CASSYQAAPQETQYF.

The V and J genes are TRBV11-3 and TRBJ2-1; D is possibly TRBD1 (5 bases). In germline, CDR1 is SGHNT, CDR2 YENEEA. The CDR3 covers 14 residues. Between the trimmed V and J ends, which lost 5 bases and 9 bases, there was a span of 17 bases. This chain's CDR3 is CASSRLRGSSEQFF. DNA for the CDR3: TGTGCCAGCAGCCGACTTAGGGGTTCGAGTGAGCAGTTCTTC.

The chain couples TRBV2 to TRBJ2-7, with 11 bases matching TRBD2. CDR3 length equals 14 residues. V shed 7 bases and J 3 bases; nucleotides not matched to a gene: 5. Germline V gives CDR1 SNHLY, CDR2 FYNNEI. CDR3 coding DNA: TGTGCCAGCATTACTAGCGGGAGTAGCTACGAGCAGTACTTC. This sequence encodes CASITSGSSYEQYF.

The CDR3 sequence is CASSSGGNTDTQYF. The CDR3 DNA reads as TGTGCCAGCAGTTCAGGAGGGAACACAGATACGCAGTATTTT. V gene TRBV27 combines with J gene TRBJ2-3, with a possible D match to TRBD2 (6 bases). The CDR3 is made up of 14 amino acids. Germline V gives CDR1 MNHEY, CDR2 SMNVEV (reference sequence). V lost 4 bases and J lost 2, with 10 bases in between.

The chain couples TRBV6-5 to TRBJ1-1; 11 bases line up with TRBD1. Losses at the gene ends were 8 bases for V and 10 bases for J; bases not matched to a gene: 6. The germline V gene encodes CDR1 MNHEY and CDR2 SVGAGI. CDR3 size: 12 residues. Here the CDR3 DNA reads TGTGCCAGCCGGACAGGGGGCCTACCAGCTTTCTTT. Amino acids: CASRTGGLPAFF.

The J gene is TRBJ1-2, the V gene TRBV19; D might be TRBD1 (6 bases). Germline V gene data show CDR1 as LNHDA and CDR2 as SQIVND (reference sequence). V was trimmed by 4 bases and J by 4 bases, leaving 16 bases between them. The CDR3 consists of 15 residues. The CDR3 DNA sequence: TGTGCCAGTAGTAGGATCCGACAGGAATTCTATGGCTACACCTTC. Translating it yields CASSRIRQEFYGYTF.

The chain uses TRBV15 and TRBJ2-7; possible D gene TRBD2, 6 bases. The CDR3 loop spans 14 amino acids. Germline V gene data show CDR1 as LNHNV and CDR2 as YYDKDF (reference sequence). With 6 bases removed from V and 3 bases from J, the gap between germline ends came to 15 bases. In DNA, the CDR3 is TGTGCCACCAGATCGGCGGGATCCGACTACGAGCAGTACTTC. Its protein is CATRSAGSDYEQYF.